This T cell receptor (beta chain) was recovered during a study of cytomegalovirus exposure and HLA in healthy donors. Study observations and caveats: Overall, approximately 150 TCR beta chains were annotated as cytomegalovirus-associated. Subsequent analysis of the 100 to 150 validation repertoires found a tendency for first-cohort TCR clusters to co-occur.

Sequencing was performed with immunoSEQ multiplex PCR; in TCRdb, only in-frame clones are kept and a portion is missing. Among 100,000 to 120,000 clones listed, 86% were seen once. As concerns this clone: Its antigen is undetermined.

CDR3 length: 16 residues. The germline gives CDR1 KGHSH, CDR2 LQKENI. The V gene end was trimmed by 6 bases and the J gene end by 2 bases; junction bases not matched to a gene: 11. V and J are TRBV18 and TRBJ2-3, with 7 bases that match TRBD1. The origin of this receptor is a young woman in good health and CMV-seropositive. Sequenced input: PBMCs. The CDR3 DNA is TGTGCCAGCTCGGTCGGACAGGCGACGCTCACAGATACGCAGTATTTT. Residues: CASSVGQATLTDTQYF.